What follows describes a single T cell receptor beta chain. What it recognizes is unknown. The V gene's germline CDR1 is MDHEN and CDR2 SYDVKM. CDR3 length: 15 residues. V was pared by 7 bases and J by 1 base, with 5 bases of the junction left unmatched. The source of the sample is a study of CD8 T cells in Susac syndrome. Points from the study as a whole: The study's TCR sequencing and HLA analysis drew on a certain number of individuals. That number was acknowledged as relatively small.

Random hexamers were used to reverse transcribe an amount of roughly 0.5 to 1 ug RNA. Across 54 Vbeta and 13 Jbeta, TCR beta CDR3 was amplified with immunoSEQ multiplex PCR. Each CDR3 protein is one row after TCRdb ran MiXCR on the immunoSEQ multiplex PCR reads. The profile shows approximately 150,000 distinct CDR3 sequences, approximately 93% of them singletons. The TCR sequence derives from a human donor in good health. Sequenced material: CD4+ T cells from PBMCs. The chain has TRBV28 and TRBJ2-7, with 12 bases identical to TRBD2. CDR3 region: CASTLLAGGSYEQYF. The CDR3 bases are TGTGCCAGCACCCTACTAGCGGGAGGATCCTACGAGCAGTACTTC.